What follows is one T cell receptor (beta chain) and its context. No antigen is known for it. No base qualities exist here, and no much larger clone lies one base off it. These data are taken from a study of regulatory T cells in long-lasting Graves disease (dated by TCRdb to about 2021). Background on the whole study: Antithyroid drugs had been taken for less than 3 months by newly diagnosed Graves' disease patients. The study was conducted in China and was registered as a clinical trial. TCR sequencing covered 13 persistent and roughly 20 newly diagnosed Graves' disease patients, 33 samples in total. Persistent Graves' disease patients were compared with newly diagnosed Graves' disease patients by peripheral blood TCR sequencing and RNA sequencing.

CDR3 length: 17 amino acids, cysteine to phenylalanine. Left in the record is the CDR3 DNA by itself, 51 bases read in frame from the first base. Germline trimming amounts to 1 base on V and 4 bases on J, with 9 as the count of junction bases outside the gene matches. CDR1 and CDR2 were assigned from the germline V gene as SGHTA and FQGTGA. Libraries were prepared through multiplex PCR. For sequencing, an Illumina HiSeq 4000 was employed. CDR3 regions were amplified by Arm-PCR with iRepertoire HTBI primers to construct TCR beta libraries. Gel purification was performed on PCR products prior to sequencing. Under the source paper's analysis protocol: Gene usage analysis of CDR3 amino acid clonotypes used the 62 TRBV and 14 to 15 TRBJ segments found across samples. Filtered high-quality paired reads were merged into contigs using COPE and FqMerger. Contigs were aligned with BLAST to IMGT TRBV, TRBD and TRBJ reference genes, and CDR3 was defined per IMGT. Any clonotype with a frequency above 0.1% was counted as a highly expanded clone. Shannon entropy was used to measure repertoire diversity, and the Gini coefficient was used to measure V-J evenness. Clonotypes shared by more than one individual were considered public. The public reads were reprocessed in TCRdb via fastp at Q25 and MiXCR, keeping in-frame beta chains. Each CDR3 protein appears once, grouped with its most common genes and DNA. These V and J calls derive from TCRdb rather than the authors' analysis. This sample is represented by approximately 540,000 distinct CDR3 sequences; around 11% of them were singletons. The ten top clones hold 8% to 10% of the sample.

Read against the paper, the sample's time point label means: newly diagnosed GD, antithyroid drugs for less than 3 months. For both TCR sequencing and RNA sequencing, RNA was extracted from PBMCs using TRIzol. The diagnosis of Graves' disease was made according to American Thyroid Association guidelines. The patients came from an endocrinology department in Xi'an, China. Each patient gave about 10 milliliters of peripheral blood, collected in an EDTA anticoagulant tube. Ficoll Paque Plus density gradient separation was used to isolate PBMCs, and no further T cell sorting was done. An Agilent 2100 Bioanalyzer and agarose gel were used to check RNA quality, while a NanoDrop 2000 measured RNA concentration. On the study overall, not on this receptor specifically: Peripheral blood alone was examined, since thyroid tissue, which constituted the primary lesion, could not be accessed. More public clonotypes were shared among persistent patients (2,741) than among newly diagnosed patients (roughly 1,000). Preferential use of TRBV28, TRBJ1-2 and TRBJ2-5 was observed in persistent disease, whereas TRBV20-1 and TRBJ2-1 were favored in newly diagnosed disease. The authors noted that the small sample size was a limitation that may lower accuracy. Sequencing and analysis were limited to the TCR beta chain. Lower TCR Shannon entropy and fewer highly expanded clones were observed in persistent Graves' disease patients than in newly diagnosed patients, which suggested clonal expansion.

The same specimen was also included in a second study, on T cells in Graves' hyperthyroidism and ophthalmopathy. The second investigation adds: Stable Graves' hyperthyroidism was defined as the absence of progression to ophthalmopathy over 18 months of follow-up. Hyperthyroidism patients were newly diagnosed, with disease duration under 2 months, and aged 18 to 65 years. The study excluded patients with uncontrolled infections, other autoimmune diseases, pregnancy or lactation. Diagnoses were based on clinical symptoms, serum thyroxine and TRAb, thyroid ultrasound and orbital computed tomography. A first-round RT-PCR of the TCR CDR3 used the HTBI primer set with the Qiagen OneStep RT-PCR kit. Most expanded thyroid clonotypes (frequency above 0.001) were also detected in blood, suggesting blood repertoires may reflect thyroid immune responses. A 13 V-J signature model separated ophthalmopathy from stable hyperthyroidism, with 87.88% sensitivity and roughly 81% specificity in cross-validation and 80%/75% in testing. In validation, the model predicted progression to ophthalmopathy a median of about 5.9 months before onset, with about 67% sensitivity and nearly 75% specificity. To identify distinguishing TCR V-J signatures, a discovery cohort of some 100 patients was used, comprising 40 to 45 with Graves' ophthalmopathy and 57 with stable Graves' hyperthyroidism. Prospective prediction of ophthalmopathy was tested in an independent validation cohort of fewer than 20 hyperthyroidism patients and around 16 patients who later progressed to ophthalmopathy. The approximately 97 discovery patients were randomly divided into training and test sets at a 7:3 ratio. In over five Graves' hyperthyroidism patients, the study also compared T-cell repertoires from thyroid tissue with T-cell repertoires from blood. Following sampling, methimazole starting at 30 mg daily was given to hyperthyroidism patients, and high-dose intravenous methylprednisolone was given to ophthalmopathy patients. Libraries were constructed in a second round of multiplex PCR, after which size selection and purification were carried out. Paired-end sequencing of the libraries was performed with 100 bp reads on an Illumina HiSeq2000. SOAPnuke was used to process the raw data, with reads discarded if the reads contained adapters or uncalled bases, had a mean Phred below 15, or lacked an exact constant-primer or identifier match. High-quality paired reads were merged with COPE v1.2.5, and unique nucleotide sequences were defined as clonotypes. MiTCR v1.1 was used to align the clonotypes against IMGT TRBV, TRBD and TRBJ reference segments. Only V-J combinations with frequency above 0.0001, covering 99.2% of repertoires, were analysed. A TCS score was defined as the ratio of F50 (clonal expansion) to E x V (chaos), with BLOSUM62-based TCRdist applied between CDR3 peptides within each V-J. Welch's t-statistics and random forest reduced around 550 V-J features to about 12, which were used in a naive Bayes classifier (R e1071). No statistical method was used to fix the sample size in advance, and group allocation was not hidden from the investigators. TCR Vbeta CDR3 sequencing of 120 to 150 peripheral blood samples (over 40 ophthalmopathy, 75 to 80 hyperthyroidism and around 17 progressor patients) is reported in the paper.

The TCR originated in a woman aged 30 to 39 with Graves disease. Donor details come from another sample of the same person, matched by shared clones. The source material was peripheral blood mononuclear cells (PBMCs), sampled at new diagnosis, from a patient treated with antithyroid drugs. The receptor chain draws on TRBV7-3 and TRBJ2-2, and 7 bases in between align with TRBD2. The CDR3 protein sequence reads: CASSLIVAGVGTGELFF. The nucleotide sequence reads TGTGCCAGCAGCTTAATAGTCGCGGGAGTGGGCACCGGGGAGCTGTTTTTT.